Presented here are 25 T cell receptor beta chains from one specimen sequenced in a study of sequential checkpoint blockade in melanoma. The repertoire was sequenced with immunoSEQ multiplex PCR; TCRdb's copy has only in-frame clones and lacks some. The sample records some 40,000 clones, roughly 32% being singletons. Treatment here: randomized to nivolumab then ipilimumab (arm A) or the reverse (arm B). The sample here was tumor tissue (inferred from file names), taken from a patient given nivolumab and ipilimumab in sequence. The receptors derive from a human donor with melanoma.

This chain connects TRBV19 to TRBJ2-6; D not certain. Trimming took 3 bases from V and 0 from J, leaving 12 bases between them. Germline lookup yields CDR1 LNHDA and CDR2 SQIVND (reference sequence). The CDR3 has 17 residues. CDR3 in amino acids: CASSIRGSVSGANVLTF. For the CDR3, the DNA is TGTGCCAGTAGTATTCGTGGTAGTGTCTCTGGGGCCAACGTCCTGACTTTC.

CDR3 in DNA: TGCGCCAGCAGCCAAGATGGAGCATCTAATCAGCCCCAGCATTTT. Protein product: CASSQDGASNQPQHF. This sequence joins TRBV4-1 and TRBJ1-5, with D uncertain. The germline gives CDR1 MGHRA, CDR2 YSYEKL. V dropped 0 bases and J dropped 4 bases, with 10 bases sitting between them. CDR3 length equals 15 residues.

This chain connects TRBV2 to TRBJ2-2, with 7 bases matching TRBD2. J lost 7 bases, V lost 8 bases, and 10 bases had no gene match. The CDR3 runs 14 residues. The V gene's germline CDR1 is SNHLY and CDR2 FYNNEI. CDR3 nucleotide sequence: TGTGCCAGCCGGACGGGGGGAGTAGGCGGGGAGCTGTTTTTT. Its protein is CASRTGGVGGELFF.

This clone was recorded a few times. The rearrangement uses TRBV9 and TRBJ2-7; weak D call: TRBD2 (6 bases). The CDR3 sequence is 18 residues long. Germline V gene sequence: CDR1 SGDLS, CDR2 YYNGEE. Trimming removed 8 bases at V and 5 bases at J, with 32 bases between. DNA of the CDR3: TGTGCCAGGCCCCCGAGGGTTGAAGTCGCGGACTATAAGCACGAGCAGTACTTC. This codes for CARPPRVEVADYKHEQYF. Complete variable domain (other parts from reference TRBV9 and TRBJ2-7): DSGVTQTPKHLITATGQRVTLRCSPRSGDLSVYWYQQSLDQGLQFLIQYYNGEERAKGNILERFSAQQFPDLHSELNLSSLELGDSALYFCARPPRVEVADYKHEQYFGPGTRLTVT.

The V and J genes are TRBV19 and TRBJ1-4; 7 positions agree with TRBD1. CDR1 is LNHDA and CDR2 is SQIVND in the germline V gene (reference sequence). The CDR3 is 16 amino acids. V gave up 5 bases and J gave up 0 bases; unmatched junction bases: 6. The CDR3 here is CASSEGARATNEKLFF. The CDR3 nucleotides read TGTGCCAGTAGTGAGGGGGCAAGGGCAACTAATGAAAAACTGTTTTTT.

The CDR3 is CASSFTDGTQLFF. In nucleotides, the CDR3 is TGCGCCAGCAGCTTTACGGACGGGACTCAGCTGTTCTTC. V is TRBV23-1 and J is TRBJ2-1; tentative D call: TRBD2 (6 bases). TRBV23-1 is sorted into the ORF group, with uncertain function. Between the trimmed V and J ends, which lost 6 bases and 15 bases, there was a span of 21 bases. There are 13 residues in the CDR3.

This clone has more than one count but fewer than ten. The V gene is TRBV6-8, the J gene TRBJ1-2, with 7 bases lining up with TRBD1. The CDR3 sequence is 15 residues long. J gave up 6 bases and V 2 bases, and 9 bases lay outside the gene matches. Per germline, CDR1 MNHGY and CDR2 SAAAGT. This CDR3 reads CASSYATRGSDGYTF. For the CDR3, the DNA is TGTGCCAGCAGTTACGCTACCAGGGGGTCCGATGGCTACACCTTC.

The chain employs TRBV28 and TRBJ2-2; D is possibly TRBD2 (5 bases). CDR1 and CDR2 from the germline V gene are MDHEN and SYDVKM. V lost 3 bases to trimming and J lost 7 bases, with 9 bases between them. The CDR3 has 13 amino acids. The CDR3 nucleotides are TGTGCCAGCAGTTTCTCGCGGGTCGGGGAGCTGTTTTTT. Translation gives CASSFSRVGELFF.

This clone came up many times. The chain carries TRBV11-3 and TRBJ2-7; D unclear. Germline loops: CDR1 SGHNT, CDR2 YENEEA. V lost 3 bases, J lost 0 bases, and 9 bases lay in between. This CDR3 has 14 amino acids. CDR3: CASSFPGGSYEQYF. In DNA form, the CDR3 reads TGTGCCAGCAGCTTCCCCGGTGGCTCCTACGAGCAGTACTTC. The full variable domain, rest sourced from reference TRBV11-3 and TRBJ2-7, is EAGVVQSPRYKIIEKKQPVAFWCNPISGHNTLYWYLQNLGQGPELLIRYENEEAVDDSQLPKDRFSAERLKGVDSTLKIQPAELGDSAVYLCASSFPGGSYEQYFGPGTRLTVT.

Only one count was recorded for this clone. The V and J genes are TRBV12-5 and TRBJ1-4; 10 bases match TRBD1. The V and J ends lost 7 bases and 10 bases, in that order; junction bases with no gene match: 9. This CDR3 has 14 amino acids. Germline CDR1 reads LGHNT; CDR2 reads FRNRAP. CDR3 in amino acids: CASAPGQGVGKLFF. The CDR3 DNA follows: TGTGCTAGTGCCCCCGGACAGGGGGTTGGAAAACTGTTTTTT.

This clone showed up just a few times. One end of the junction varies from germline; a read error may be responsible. The CDR3 DNA reads as TGTGCCAGCAGTGACTCGGCCAGGCTGAACACCGGGGAGCTGTTTTTT. Its protein product is CASSDSARLNTGELFF. The rearrangement uses TRBV6-8 and TRBJ2-2; D remains ambiguous. Germline V gives CDR1 MNHGY, CDR2 SAAAGT. The length of the CDR3 is 16 residues.

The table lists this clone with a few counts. CDR3 DNA sequence: TGTGCCAGCAGTCCCGGGATCCTATACGAGCAGTACTTC. Translated, it gives CASSPGILYEQYF. The chain has TRBV28 and TRBJ2-7, with a possible D match to TRBD2 (5 bases). CDR3 length: 13 amino acids. The germline gives CDR1 MDHEN, CDR2 SYDVKM. V shed 5 bases and J shed 4 bases, with 12 bases lying between them.

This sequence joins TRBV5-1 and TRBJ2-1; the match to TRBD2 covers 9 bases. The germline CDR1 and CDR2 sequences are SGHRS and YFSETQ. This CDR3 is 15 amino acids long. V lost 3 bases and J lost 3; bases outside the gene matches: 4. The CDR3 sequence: CASSSSSGIYNEQFF. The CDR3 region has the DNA TGCGCCAGCAGCTCTTCTAGCGGGATCTACAATGAGCAGTTCTTC. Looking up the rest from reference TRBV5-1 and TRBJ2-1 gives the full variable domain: KAGVTQTPRYLIKTRGQQVTLSCSPISGHRSVSWYQQTPGQGLQFLFEYFSETQRNKGNFPGRFSGRQFSNSRSEMNVSTLELGDSALYLCASSSSSGIYNEQFFGPGTRLTVL.

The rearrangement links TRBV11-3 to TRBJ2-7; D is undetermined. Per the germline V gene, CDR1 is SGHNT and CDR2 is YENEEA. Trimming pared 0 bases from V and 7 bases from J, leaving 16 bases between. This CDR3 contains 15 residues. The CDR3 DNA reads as TGTGCCAGCAGCTTAGAACGAGTATCGTCGAGGGAGCAGTACTTC. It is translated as CASSLERVSSREQYF.

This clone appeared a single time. DNA for the CDR3: TGCGCCAGCAGCTTGGAAACAGGGGGGAATCAGCCCCAGCATTTT. This sequence encodes CASSLETGGNQPQHF. The V gene is TRBV5-1, the J gene TRBJ1-5; TRBD1 agrees at 8 bases. Germline V gene data show CDR1 as SGHRS and CDR2 as YFSETQ. The ends lost 0 bases at V and 4 bases at J; junction bases unmatched: 3. The CDR3 covers 15 residues.

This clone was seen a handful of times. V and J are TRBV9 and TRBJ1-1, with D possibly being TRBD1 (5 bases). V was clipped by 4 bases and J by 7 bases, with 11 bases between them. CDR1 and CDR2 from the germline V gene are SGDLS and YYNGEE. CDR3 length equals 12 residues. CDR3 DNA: TGTGCCAGCAGCCTACAAGGGGATGAAGCTTTCTTT. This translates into CASSLQGDEAFF.

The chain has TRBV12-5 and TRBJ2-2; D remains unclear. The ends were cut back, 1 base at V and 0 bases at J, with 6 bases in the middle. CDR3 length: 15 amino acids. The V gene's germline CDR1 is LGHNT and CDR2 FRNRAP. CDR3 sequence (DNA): TGTGCTAGTGGTTTGGGGGCCTCGAACACCGGGGAGCTGTTTTTT. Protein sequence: CASGLGASNTGELFF.

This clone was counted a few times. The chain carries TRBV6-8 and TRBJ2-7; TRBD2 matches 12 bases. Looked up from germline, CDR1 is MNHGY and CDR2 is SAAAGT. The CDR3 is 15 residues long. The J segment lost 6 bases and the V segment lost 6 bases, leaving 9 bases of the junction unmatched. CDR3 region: CASRALAGGFREQYF. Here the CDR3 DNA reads TGTGCCAGCAGGGCCCTAGCGGGGGGGTTTCGCGAGCAGTACTTC.

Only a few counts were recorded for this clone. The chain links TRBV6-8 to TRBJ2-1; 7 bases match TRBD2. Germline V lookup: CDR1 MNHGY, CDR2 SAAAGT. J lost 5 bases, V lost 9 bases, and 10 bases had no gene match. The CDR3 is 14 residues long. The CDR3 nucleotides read TGTGCCAGTGCCCCGGGACTACCAGACAATGAGCAGTTCTTC. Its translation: CASAPGLPDNEQFF.

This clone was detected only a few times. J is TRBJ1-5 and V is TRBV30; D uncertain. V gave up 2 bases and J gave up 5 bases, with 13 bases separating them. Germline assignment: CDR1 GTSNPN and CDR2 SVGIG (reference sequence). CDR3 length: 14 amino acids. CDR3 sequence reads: CAWSPEGRDQPQHF. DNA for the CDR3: TGTGCCTGGAGTCCCGAGGGAAGAGATCAGCCCCAGCATTTT.

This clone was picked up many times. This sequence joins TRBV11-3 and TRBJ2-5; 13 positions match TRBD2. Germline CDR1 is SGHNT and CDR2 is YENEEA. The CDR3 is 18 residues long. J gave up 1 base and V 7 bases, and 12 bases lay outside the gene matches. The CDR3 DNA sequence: TGTGCCAGCACCCGAGAACTAGCGGGGGGGCCCCCCCAAGAGACCCAGTACTTC. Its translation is CASTRELAGGPPQETQYF.

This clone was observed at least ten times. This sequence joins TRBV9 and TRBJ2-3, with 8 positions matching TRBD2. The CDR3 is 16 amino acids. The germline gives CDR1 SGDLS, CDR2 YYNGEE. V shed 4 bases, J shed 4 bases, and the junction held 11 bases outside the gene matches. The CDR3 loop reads CASSLRTSQGADTQYF. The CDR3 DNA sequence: TGTGCCAGCAGCCTACGGACTAGCCAAGGTGCAGATACGCAGTATTTT.

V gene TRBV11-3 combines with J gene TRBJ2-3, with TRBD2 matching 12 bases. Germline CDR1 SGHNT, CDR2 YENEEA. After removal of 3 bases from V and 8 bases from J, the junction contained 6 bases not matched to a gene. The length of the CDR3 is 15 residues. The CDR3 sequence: CASSLASGGAGTQYF. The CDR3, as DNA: TGTGCCAGCAGCTTGGCTAGCGGGGGGGCAGGTACGCAGTATTTT.

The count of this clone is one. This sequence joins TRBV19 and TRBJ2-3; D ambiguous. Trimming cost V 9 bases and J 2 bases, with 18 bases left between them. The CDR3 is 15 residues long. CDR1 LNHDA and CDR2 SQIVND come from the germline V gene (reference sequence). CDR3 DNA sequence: TGTGCCAGCAGTTCTTCTCCAGGATTCACAGATACGCAGTATTTT. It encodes CASSSSPGFTDTQYF.

CDR3 protein: CASSYQDSGNTIYF. In DNA form, the CDR3 reads TGCGCCAGCAGCTACCAAGACTCTGGAAACACCATATATTTT. This chain uses TRBV5-1 with TRBJ1-3; D is unclear. CDR3 size: 14 residues. Per germline, CDR1 SGHRS and CDR2 YFSETQ. V lost 3 bases, J lost 0 bases, and 7 bases lay in between.